The next 14 T cell receptor beta chains were all read from a single sample in a study of T cell repertoires in cytomegalovirus infection. Antigens for these TCRs are unknown. TCRdb called the reads again in MiXCR, with one record for every CDR3 protein. The sample lists about 120,000 distinct CDR3 sequences, around 9.1% seen once, with approximately 33% in the top ten. The sequenced material came from PBMCs, sequenced either directly or after in vitro stimulation (not recorded which). The receptors were sampled from a human donor in good health (CMV status not recorded). Some clones in this sample may be carry-over from other donors' samples.

This clonotype came up many times. The V and J genes are TRBV12-3 or TRBV12-4 and TRBJ2-5; the match to TRBD2 covers 7 bases. Trimming at V came to 2 bases and at J to 5 bases, leaving 8 bases not matched to a gene. This CDR3 has 15 residues. CDR3 DNA sequence: TGTGCCAGCAGTTTATTTCGACTAGCCGGGGAGACCCAGTACTTC. Translating gives CASSLFRLAGETQYF.

This clonotype turned up a few times. The chain carries TRBV28 and TRBJ2-1; TRBD2 matches at 9 bases. V lost 5 bases and J lost 14; bases outside the gene matches: 19. Germline-derived CDR1 and CDR2 are MDHEN and SYDVKM. This CDR3 comprises 16 residues. The CDR3 loop reads CASSPDGAGGRWGEFF. The CDR3 DNA sequence: TGTGCCAGCAGTCCCGATGGGGCGGGAGGGCGGTGGGGGGAGTTCTTC.

This clonotype was picked up a small number of times. The chain joins TRBV24-1 to TRBJ2-1; 9 bases fit TRBD2. The trim removed 3 bases at V and 8 bases at J, leaving 7 bases unmatched. This CDR3 has 15 amino acids. CDR1 KGHDR and CDR2 SFDVKD come from the germline V gene. This CDR3 is CATSDAGGGGDEQFF. The CDR3 DNA is TGTGCCACCAGTGATGCGGGAGGGGGCGGAGATGAGCAGTTCTTC.

This clonotype was counted ten times or more. The chain is built from TRBV7-6 and TRBJ2-5; 12 bases fit TRBD2. Germline CDR1 reads SGHVS; CDR2 reads FNYEAQ. The CDR3 totals 17 residues. V shed 2 bases, J shed 1 base, and the junction held 5 bases outside the gene matches. The DNA of the CDR3 is TGTGCCAGCAGCTTACTAGCGGGAGGGCCTCGCCAAGAGACCCAGTACTTC. Its translation is CASSLLAGGPRQETQYF.

This rearrangement joins TRBV7-2 to TRBJ2-5, with TRBD2 identical over 10 bases. Germline-derived CDR1 and CDR2 are SGHTA and FQGNSA. J gave up 2 bases and V 5 bases, and 11 bases lay outside the gene matches. The CDR3 consists of 17 residues. In nucleotides, the CDR3 is TGTGCCAGCAGCAAATCTTTAGCGGGAGGCCGACAAGAGACCCAGTACTTC. Translating gives CASSKSLAGGRQETQYF.

The J gene is TRBJ1-2, the V gene TRBV28; D is unclear. The germline V gene encodes CDR1 MDHEN and CDR2 SYDVKM. This CDR3 has 12 residues. The V end was cut by 4 bases, the J end by 4 bases, with 7 bases between. The CDR3 DNA reads as TGTGCCAGCAGTTCTGGAGTCTATGGCTACACCTTC. Its protein is CASSSGVYGYTF.

This clonotype has ten or more counts. An end of the junction does not agree with germline; a read error may underlie this. CDR3 in amino acids: CASSLTYTASYNEQFF. The CDR3 DNA reads as TGTGCTAGCAGCTTAACGTACACAGCCTCCTACAATGAGCAGTTCTTC. The rearrangement joins TRBV7-6 to TRBJ2-1; D is ambiguous. The length of the CDR3 is 16 residues. Germline V gene data show CDR1 as SGHVS and CDR2 as FNYEAQ.

This clonotype came up a few times. This rearrangement joins TRBV7-2 to TRBJ1-2, with D tentatively TRBD1 (5 bases). The germline gives CDR1 SGHTA, CDR2 FQGNSA. With 1 base removed from V and 7 bases from J, the gap between germline ends came to 16 bases. The CDR3 covers 15 residues. This CDR3 reads CASSLEVPGPLGYTF. The CDR3 DNA follows: TGTGCCAGCAGCTTAGAGGTTCCGGGGCCTCTTGGCTACACCTTC.

A remark on this clonotype: One base away lies a much larger clone, so this may be a sequencing read error. The chain joins TRBV7-2 to TRBJ2-7; 7 nucleotides match TRBD2. CDR1 and CDR2 from the germline V gene are SGHTA and FQGNSA. CDR3 length equals 14 residues. The J segment lost 5 bases and the V segment lost 7 bases, leaving 11 bases of the junction unmatched. The CDR3 bases are TGTGCCAGCATCCCCGTGGCGGGAGTTCACGAGCAGTACTTC. The encoded protein is CASIPVAGVHEQYF.

This clonotype has just a few counts. The CDR3: CASSLTSGRRTDTQYF. CDR3 nucleotide sequence: TGTGCCAGCAGTTTGACTAGCGGGAGGCGCACAGATACGCAGTATTTT. The chain uses TRBV28 and TRBJ2-3; 13 nucleotides match TRBD2. CDR1 and CDR2 (germline): MDHEN, SYDVKM. Trimming cost V 3 bases and J 1 base; bases outside gene matches: 1. This CDR3 spans 16 amino acids.

This clonotype was counted many times. The V and J genes are TRBV20-1 and TRBJ2-3; 9 nucleotides match TRBD2. There are 16 residues in the CDR3. V was pared by 0 bases and J by 3 bases, with 7 bases of the junction left unmatched. Germline CDR1 is DFQATT and CDR2 is SNEGSKA (reference sequence). Here the CDR3 DNA reads TGCAGTGCTAGAGATGAGGTAGCGGGAGCTACAGATACGCAGTATTTT. This sequence encodes CSARDEVAGATDTQYF.

This clonotype appeared many times. The CDR3, as DNA: TGTGCCAGCAGCTCAACTAGCGGGAGTAGAGCCATTCAGTACTTC. Its translation is CASSSTSGSRAIQYF. J is TRBJ2-4 and V is TRBV7-9; 11 nucleotides agree with TRBD2. The CDR3 is 15 amino acids. After removal of 4 bases from V and 9 bases from J, the junction contained 8 bases not matched to a gene. From germline, CDR1 is SEHNR and CDR2 FQNEAQ (reference sequence). Filled out from reference TRBV7-9 and TRBJ2-4, the complete variable domain reads DTGVSQNPRHKITKRGQNVTFRCDPISEHNRLYWYRQTLGQGPEFLTYFQNEAQLEKSRLLSDRFSAERPKGSFSTLEIQRTEQGDSAMYLCASSSTSGSRAIQYFGAGTRLSVL.

This chain uses TRBV18 with TRBJ2-3; 13 nucleotides align to TRBD2. Unmatched junction bases numbered 9, after V lost 0 bases and J lost 0 bases. Germline-derived CDR1 and CDR2 are KGHSH and LQKENI. The CDR3 is made up of 20 amino acids. The CDR3 DNA is TGTGCCAGCTCACCACCGACTAGCGGGAGGCCCGGGTATAGCACAGATACGCAGTATTTT. Its translation is CASSPPTSGRPGYSTDTQYF. The full variable domain, with the rest looked up from reference TRBV18 and TRBJ2-3, is NAGVMQNPRHLVRRRGQEARLRCSPMKGHSHVYWYRQLPEEGLKFMVYLQKENIIDESGMPKERFSAEFPKEGPSILRIQQVVRGDSAAYFCASSPPTSGRPGYSTDTQYFGPGTRLTVL.

At least ten counts were recorded for this clonotype. This CDR3 reads CASTKGLAGGPGYEQFF. The CDR3 bases are TGTGCCAGCACCAAGGGACTAGCGGGAGGGCCAGGCTATGAGCAGTTCTTC. The chain combines TRBV7-9 with TRBJ2-1; 16 bases are shared with TRBD2. There are 17 residues in the CDR3. Trimming removed 7 bases from V and 8 bases from J; junction bases left unmatched: 11. The germline V gene encodes CDR1 SEHNR and CDR2 FQNEAQ (reference sequence).